The rows below give T cell receptor beta chains drawn from one sample of a study of siplizumab effects on memory and regulatory T cells. Repertoires were generated with immunoSEQ multiplex PCR, while TCRdb's copy carries only in-frame clones and drops some. The sample lists 100,000 or so clones; 80% to 95% were seen once. Sequenced input: CD4+ T cells sorted from blood. All receptors derive from a human donor in good health. Some clones in this sample may be carry-over from other donors' samples. Each CDR3 is given with its conserved first and last residue. Each record gives: CDR3 length, D gene, V gene, clone size, J gene, CDR3 DNA, CDR3 protein. The D gene is left open where the match is weak. Size values are once, few and many counts, or a class for expanded clones, and some rows have none.

16	NA	TRBV7-9	NA	TRBJ2-7	TGTGCCAGCAGCCAACGGGTGGGGCAGGGACCCTACGAGCAGTACTTC	CASSQRVGQGPYEQYF
15	NA	TRBV18	NA	TRBJ2-7	TGTGCCAGCTCACCACGGGACGGAATCTCCTACGAGCAGTACTTC	CASSPRDGISYEQYF
16	TRBD2	TRBV18	NA	TRBJ2-3	TGTGCCAGCTCACCACCCAGCGGGAGGGTAGCAGATACGCAGTATTTT	CASSPPSGRVADTQYF
15	NA	TRBV11-2	NA	TRBJ2-3	TGTGCCAGCAGCCGACAAAGTGCTAGCACAGATACGCAGTATTTT	CASSRQSASTDTQYF
15	NA	TRBV7-3	NA	TRBJ2-5	TGTGCCAGCAGCTCGTCCCCGGGCCCCTCGGAGACCCAGTACTTC	CASSSSPGPSETQYF
16	NA	TRBV7-3	NA	TRBJ2-6	TGTGCCAGCAGCTTAATCGGGGGCTCTGGGGCCAACGTCCTGACTTTC	CASSLIGGSGANVLTF
15	NA	TRBV6-1	NA	TRBJ1-2	TGTGCCAGCAATCTCAGGACAGCCTTAATTTCGGGCTACACCTTC	CASNLRTALISGYTF
14	TRBD2	TRBV27	NA	TRBJ2-5	TGTGCCAGCAGCTATAGCGGGACCCAAGAGACCCAGTACTTC	CASSYSGTQETQYF
14	NA	TRBV11-2	NA	TRBJ2-5	TGTGCCAGCAGCTTAGATCCTGGCGGAGAGACCCAGTACTTC	CASSLDPGGETQYF
15	NA	TRBV6-6	NA	TRBJ2-3	TGTGCCAGCAGTTACTCGGGCGCCCGGGGAGATACGCAGTATTTT	CASSYSGARGDTQYF
12	NA	TRBV6-5	NA	TRBJ1-6	TGTGCCAGCAGCCGCATGGGTTCACCCCTCCACTTT	CASSRMGSPLHF
14	NA	TRBV5-5	NA	TRBJ1-2	TGTGCCAGCAGCTTGGAAATTGCGGGCCACGGCTACACCTTC	CASSLEIAGHGYTF
13	NA	TRBV30	NA	TRBJ2-2	TGTGCCTGGGGTCTAGTAAACACCGGGGAGCTGTTTTTT	CAWGLVNTGELFF
16	TRBD1	TRBV5-1	NA	TRBJ2-3	TGCGCCAGCAGAATAGTCGGCAGGGGGCTGGGAGATACGCAGTATTTT	CASRIVGRGLGDTQYF
13	NA	TRBV6-1	once	TRBJ2-5	TGTGCCAGCAGTGATGCAGGGGCAGGGACCCAGTACTTC	CASSDAGAGTQYF
14	NA	TRBV2	NA	TRBJ1-1	TGTGCCAGCAGTGTAAGGGGCGAGGGCACTGAAGCTTTCTTT	CASSVRGEGTEAFF
16	NA	TRBV28	NA	TRBJ1-2	TGTGCCAGCATCCACAACGTAGGGGGTCGTAACTATGGCTACACCTTC	CASIHNVGGRNYGYTF
12	NA	TRBV7-8	NA	TRBJ2-7	TGTGCCAGCAGCCCCGTGTTGTACGAGCAGTACTTC	CASSPVLYEQYF
15	NA	TRBV5-1	NA	TRBJ1-1	TGCGCCAGCAGCCCACCCGGGACCCTGAACACTGAAGCTTTCTTT	CASSPPGTLNTEAFF
13	NA	TRBV7-9	NA	TRBJ1-1	TGTGCCAGCAGCTTGAAGGAGAACACTGAAGCTTTCTTT	CASSLKENTEAFF
16	NA	TRBV7-9	NA	TRBJ1-1	TGTGCCAGCAGCTTTAATCGGCGATCTGCGAACACTGAAGCTTTCTTT	CASSFNRRSANTEAFF
18	NA	TRBV5-1	few	TRBJ1-3	TGCGCCAGCAGCTTGAGCCACAGGGCCGACATCTCTGGAAACACCATATATTTT	CASSLSHRADISGNTIYF
13	NA	TRBV2	NA	TRBJ2-5	TGTGCCAGCAGCCGACAGCCTCAAGAGACCCAGTACTTC	CASSRQPQETQYF
16	NA	TRBV5-6	NA	TRBJ2-5	TGTGCCAGCAGCTACAGGGGTAGCGGGAATGAAGAGACCCAGTACTTC	CASSYRGSGNEETQYF
14	NA	TRBV2	NA	TRBJ2-3	TGTGCCAGCAGGCGACAGATTAGCACAGATACGCAGTATTTT	CASRRQISTDTQYF
15	TRBD1	TRBV18	once	TRBJ2-7	TGTGCCAGCTCACCTAGCGGGACAGGGGGTAACGAGCAGTACTTC	CASSPSGTGGNEQYF
17	TRBD1	TRBV5-8	NA	TRBJ1-4	TGTGCCAGCAGCTGGACAGGGGGAGTCGCAACTAATGAAAAACTGTTTTTT	CASSWTGGVATNEKLFF
14	NA	TRBV14	NA	TRBJ2-1	TGTGCCAGCAGCCGGGTCAGGGGAGGGAATGAGCAGTTCTTC	CASSRVRGGNEQFF
13	NA	TRBV10-3	NA	TRBJ1-1	TGTGCCATCAGACAAAGCGGGGACACTGAAGCTTTCTTT	CAIRQSGDTEAFF
14	TRBD2	TRBV18	NA	TRBJ2-3	TGTGCCAGCTCACGAGCGGGAAGCACAGATACGCAGTATTTT	CASSRAGSTDTQYF
15	TRBD1	TRBV5-1	NA	TRBJ2-7	TGCGCCAGCAGCTTGACCGTACAGGGGCGGTACGAGCAGTACTTC	CASSLTVQGRYEQYF
16	TRBD2	TRBV7-3	NA	TRBJ2-7	TGTGCCAGCAGCTTATCTGGGACTAGCGGAGATTACGAGCAGTACTTC	CASSLSGTSGDYEQYF
15	NA	TRBV15	NA	TRBJ2-7	TGTGCCACCAGCAGAGATGCGGACAGCCGCTACGAGCAGTACTTC	CATSRDADSRYEQYF
12	NA	TRBV2	NA	TRBJ2-5	TGTGCCAGGACGTTAATACAGGGAAAATTGTACTTC	CARTLIQGKLYF
19	NA	TRBV6-1	NA	TRBJ2-6	TGTGCCAGCAGTGAAACCTTCCTGGGTACCGGCTCTGGGGCCAACGTCCTGACTTTC	CASSETFLGTGSGANVLTF
16	NA	TRBV27	NA	TRBJ1-4	TGTGCCAGCAGTTTATCTCCAGCCGGGGGAAGAGAAAAACTGTTTTTT	CASSLSPAGGREKLFF
15	TRBD2	TRBV7-9	NA	TRBJ2-2	TGTGCCAGCAGCTTAGCGCGGGGGTTGGCCGGGGAGCTGTTTTTT	CASSLARGLAGELFF
15	TRBD1	TRBV19	once	TRBJ1-1	TGTGCCAGTAGTGTATTAGGGACAGGGGACACTGAAGCTTTCTTT	CASSVLGTGDTEAFF
15	TRBD1	TRBV27	once	TRBJ1-1	TGTGCCAGCAGTTTAGAGGGGGCGGGGGTCACTGAAGCTTTCTTT	CASSLEGAGVTEAFF
14	NA	TRBV9	NA	TRBJ1-2	TGTGCCAGCAGCGCGGCGACAGCTTCCCGTGGCTACACCTTC	CASSAATASRGYTF
14	TRBD2	TRBV27	NA	TRBJ2-7	TGTGCCAGCCAAAGGACTAGCGGGACCTACGAGCAGTACTTC	CASQRTSGTYEQYF
12	TRBD1	TRBV6-5	NA	TRBJ2-7	TGTGCCAGCGGTAGACAGGGGGGTGAGCAGTACTTC	CASGRQGGEQYF
16	NA	TRBV6-1	NA	TRBJ2-2	TGTGCCAGCAGTGAAGTTGGGGGGCCGGACACCGGGGAGCTGTTTTTT	CASSEVGGPDTGELFF
13	NA	TRBV18	NA	TRBJ1-1	TGTGCCAGCTCACTTACGGGTTATACTGAAGCTTTCTTT	CASSLTGYTEAFF
14	TRBD2	TRBV11-2	NA	TRBJ2-1	TGTGCCAGCAGCTTAGAAGCGGGAGGGCCGGGATCGTTCTTC	CASSLEAGGPGSFF
15	TRBD2	TRBV5-1	NA	TRBJ2-3	TGCGCCAGCAGCTTGTCCAGCGGGATCACAGATACGCAGTATTTT	CASSLSSGITDTQYF
13	NA	TRBV5-6	NA	TRBJ2-2	TGTGCCAGGTTCCTGGAGGGAACCGGGGAGCTGTTTTTT	CARFLEGTGELFF
15	NA	TRBV6-5	NA	TRBJ2-7	TGTGCCAGCAGTTACGGAACAGCTGGGACCTACGAGCAGTACTTC	CASSYGTAGTYEQYF
13	NA	TRBV10-1	NA	TRBJ2-7	TGCGCCAGCAGTGCGTCAGGGATCTACGAGCAGTACTTC	CASSASGIYEQYF
13	NA	TRBV28	NA	TRBJ2-1	TGTGCCAGCAGTTTCGGGACGGTCCGCGAGCAGTTCTTC	CASSFGTVREQFF
16	NA	TRBV15	NA	TRBJ2-7	TGTGCCACCAGCCCCCAGGGGAAGGGGGAATCCTACGAGCAGTACTTC	CATSPQGKGESYEQYF
16	TRBD2	TRBV28	NA	TRBJ2-3	TGTGCCAGCAGTCCGAGCGGGACCACTAACACAGATACGCAGTATTTT	CASSPSGTTNTDTQYF
16	TRBD2	TRBV7-7	once	TRBJ2-2	TGTGCTAGCAGCGACAAAGCGGGAGAGGCCACCGGGGAGCTGTTTTTT	CASSDKAGEATGELFF
11	NA	TRBV9	NA	TRBJ1-1	TGTGCCAGCAGACTGAACACTGAAGCTTTCTTT	CASRLNTEAFF
13	TRBD1	TRBV6-5	NA	TRBJ1-2	TGTGCCAGCAGTATCGGGACAGGCTATGGCTACACCTTC	CASSIGTGYGYTF
14	TRBD2	TRBV7-3	NA	TRBJ2-2	TGTGCCAGTCGTAGCGGGATGTTCACCGGGGAGCTGTTTTTT	CASRSGMFTGELFF